This T cell receptor beta chain was identified in a study of identifying expanded T cells in peripheral blood. The CDR3 contains 14 residues. Germline CDR1 and CDR2: SNHLY and FYNNEI. The germline V and J ends were trimmed by 8 bases and 0 bases, with 8 bases remaining between them. Sequencing used immunoSEQ multiplex PCR; TCRdb keeps in-frame clones, though not all of them. Of about 100,000 clones in the sample, around 90% were seen once. The J gene is TRBJ1-6, the V gene TRBV2; D unresolved. The sequenced sample consisted of blood. The clonotype originates from a person aged 18 to 69 in good health. This chain's CDR3 is CASEGSSYNSPLHF. CDR3 sequence (DNA): TGTGCCAGCGAAGGGAGCTCCTATAATTCACCCCTCCACTTT.